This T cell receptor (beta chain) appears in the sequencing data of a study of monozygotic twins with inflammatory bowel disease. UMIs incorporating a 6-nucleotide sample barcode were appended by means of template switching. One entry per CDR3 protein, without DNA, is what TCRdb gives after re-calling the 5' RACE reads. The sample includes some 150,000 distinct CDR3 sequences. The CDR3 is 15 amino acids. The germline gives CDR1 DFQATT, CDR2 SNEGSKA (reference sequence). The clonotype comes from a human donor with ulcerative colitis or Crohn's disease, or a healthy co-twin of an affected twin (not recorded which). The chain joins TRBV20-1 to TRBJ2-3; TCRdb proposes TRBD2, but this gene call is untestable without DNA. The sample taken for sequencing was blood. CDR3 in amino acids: CSAGWASESTDTQYF.